The 30 T cell receptor beta chains reported below all come from one sample, sequenced in a study of cytomegalovirus exposure and HLA in healthy donors. Both 60 Vbeta primers and 13 Jbeta primers went into the PCR. This table comes from immunoSEQ multiplex PCR, and its TCRdb copy is limited to in-frame clones, with some not included. The table for this sample gives some 130,000 clones. Sequencing used PBMCs. These receptors came from a woman aged 40 to 50 in good health and CMV-seropositive.

V usage is TRBV19 and J usage is TRBJ1-2; 7 nucleotides agree with TRBD1. CDR1 is LNHDA and CDR2 is SQIVND in the germline V gene (reference sequence). J lost 0 bases, V lost 8 bases, and 6 bases had no gene match. This CDR3 is built from 14 residues. CDR3 coding DNA: TGTGCCAGTTCGGGACAGACTACTAACTATGGCTACACCTTC. This encodes CASSGQTTNYGYTF.

The chain has TRBV28 and TRBJ2-1, with D possibly being TRBD1 (5 bases). CDR3 length: 11 residues. The germline V gene has CDR1 MDHEN and CDR2 SYDVKM. Trimming shortened V by 6 bases and J by 7 bases, and 7 bases separated the two germline ends. Here the CDR3 reads CASRQGNEQFF. The CDR3 DNA sequence: TGTGCCAGCAGGCAGGGAAATGAGCAGTTCTTC.

The chain combines TRBV7-9 with TRBJ2-7, with TRBD1 matching over 7 bases. CDR3 length equals 14 residues. The V gene end was trimmed by 5 bases and the J gene end by 4 bases; junction bases not matched to a gene: 8. The germline CDR1 and CDR2 sequences are SEHNR and FQNEAQ (reference sequence). The CDR3 nucleotides read TGTGCCAGCAGCCCGGGACAGAACAGATACGAGCAGTACTTC. Its translation: CASSPGQNRYEQYF.

V gene TRBV4-1 combines with J gene TRBJ2-3, with 10 bases aligning to TRBD2. This CDR3 is 17 amino acids long. The V and J ends lost 3 bases and 2 bases, in that order; junction bases with no gene match: 8. CDR1 and CDR2 from the germline V gene are MGHRA and YSYEKL. CDR3 amino acids: CASSHDKTSGVTDTQYF. The CDR3 DNA follows: TGCGCCAGCAGCCACGACAAAACTAGCGGGGTCACAGATACGCAGTATTTT.

CDR3 bases: TGTGCCAGCAGCTATAGCGGGAGGGGGAGAGAGACCCAGTACTTC. Translated: CASSYSGRGRETQYF. This rearrangement joins TRBV5-8 to TRBJ2-5; TRBD2 agrees at 11 bases. V shed 3 bases and J 4 bases; nucleotides not matched to a gene: 5. This CDR3 has 15 amino acids. The germline V gene encodes CDR1 SGHTS and CDR2 YDEGEE.

This chain uses TRBV19 with TRBJ2-2; TRBD1 aligns across 9 bases. CDR3 length equals 16 residues. Trimming cost V 8 bases and J 4 bases; bases outside gene matches: 11. CDR1 is LNHDA and CDR2 is SQIVND in the germline V gene (reference sequence). The CDR3 DNA is TGTGCCAGTTACCTCGCGGGACAGGGATTCACCGGGGAGCTGTTTTTT. Translating gives CASYLAGQGFTGELFF.

The chain is built from TRBV11-2 and TRBJ2-7, with 10 bases fitting TRBD1. Germline CDR1 SGHAT, CDR2 FQNNGV. Trimming removed 4 bases from V and 5 bases from J; junction bases left unmatched: 5. The CDR3 sequence is 14 residues long. The CDR3 DNA follows: TGTGCCAGCAGCTCCCGGGACAGGGGCCACGAGCAGTACTTC. Its protein product is CASSSRDRGHEQYF.

The chain employs TRBV2 and TRBJ2-2; no definite D call. Germline lookup yields CDR1 SNHLY and CDR2 FYNNEI. Trimming stripped 2 bases from V and 3 bases from J, with 7 bases between. There are 14 residues in the CDR3. The CDR3 sequence: CASSEQRYTGELFF. The CDR3 nucleotides are TGTGCCAGCAGTGAACAGCGTTACACCGGGGAGCTGTTTTTT. Supplemented by reference TRBV2 and TRBJ2-2, the full variable domain reads EPEVTQTPSHQVTQMGQEVILRCVPISNHLYFYWYRQILGQKVEFLVSFYNNEISEKSEIFDDQFSVERPDGSNFTLKIRSTKLEDSAMYFCASSEQRYTGELFFGEGSRLTVL.

The chain has TRBV4-3 and TRBJ1-1; 9 positions agree with TRBD1. J was trimmed by 5 bases and V by 2 bases; bases with no gene match: 6. The germline V gene encodes CDR1 LGHNA and CDR2 YSLEER. This CDR3 spans 15 amino acids. CDR3 sequence (DNA): TGCGCCAGCAGCCAATGGGGACAGGGAAGGACTGAAGCTTTCTTT. This gives the protein CASSQWGQGRTEAFF.

The chain has TRBV6-1 and TRBJ1-1; no definite D call. Germline CDR1 MNHNS, CDR2 SASEGT. The V end was cut by 2 bases, the J end by 11 bases, with 3 bases between. The CDR3 runs to 9 residues. CDR3: CASSESAFF. The CDR3, as DNA: TGTGCCAGCAGTGAATCGGCTTTCTTT.

This chain links TRBV28 with TRBJ2-5; 7 bases agree with TRBD1. The CDR3 loop spans 16 amino acids. Germline lookup yields CDR1 MDHEN and CDR2 SYDVKM. Trimming cost V 5 bases and J 1 base; bases outside gene matches: 10. The CDR3 loop reads CASSGRQGDVQETQYF. The CDR3 nucleotides read TGTGCCAGCAGTGGGAGACAGGGCGACGTCCAAGAGACCCAGTACTTC.

A word on this clone: Relative to the germline gene, one junction end is altered; a read error may explain this. This sequence joins TRBV9 and TRBJ2-7; TRBD1 matches at 10 bases. CDR1 is SGDLS, CDR2 YYNGEE, per germline. CDR3 length: 14 residues. The CDR3: CASSVGGGQGFLFF. Written as DNA, the CDR3 is TGTGCCAGCAGCGTAGGAGGGGGACAGGGGTTCCTTTTCTTC.

The rearrangement links TRBV28 to TRBJ1-5; 11 bases fit TRBD1. The ends lost 7 bases at V and 10 bases at J; junction bases unmatched: 9. The length of the CDR3 is 14 residues. Germline CDR1 is MDHEN and CDR2 is SYDVKM. CDR3 DNA: TGTGCCAGCACCGCCCCAGGACAGGGGGCACCCCAGCATTTT. This gives the protein CASTAPGQGAPQHF.

The chain carries TRBV30 and TRBJ1-4; no clear D. Trimming took 0 bases from V and 4 from J, leaving 9 bases between them. CDR3 length: 14 amino acids. Germline V gene data show CDR1 as GTSNPN and CDR2 as SVGIG (reference sequence). The CDR3 DNA follows: TGTGCCTGGAGTGTACTAGGGAATAATGAAAAACTGTTTTTT. Translating gives CAWSVLGNNEKLFF.

The chain carries TRBV9 and TRBJ2-7, with D perhaps TRBD1 (6 bases). Trimming removed 0 bases at V and 6 bases at J, with 13 bases between. From germline, CDR1 is SGDLS and CDR2 YYNGEE. This CDR3 comprises 14 residues. CDR3 amino acids: CASSVGQGPGEQYF. CDR3 sequence (DNA): TGTGCCAGCAGCGTAGGGCAGGGGCCTGGCGAGCAGTACTTC.

The chain carries TRBV15 and TRBJ1-1, with 10 nucleotides matching TRBD1. The germline V gene has CDR1 LNHNV and CDR2 YYDKDF (reference sequence). After removal of 0 bases from V and 1 base from J, the junction contained 8 bases not matched to a gene. This CDR3 has 18 residues. The CDR3 is CATSREVRQGARNTEAFF. In DNA, the CDR3 is TGTGCCACCAGCAGAGAGGTGCGACAGGGGGCGAGGAACACTGAAGCTTTCTTT.

The chain combines TRBV30 with TRBJ2-7; D not certain. This CDR3 is 12 amino acids long. The V and J ends lost 5 bases and 5 bases respectively, with 13 bases between them. CDR1 is GTSNPN, CDR2 SVGIG, per germline (reference sequence). The CDR3 DNA follows: TGTGCCTGGGCCATGGGCGAGAACGAGCAGTACTTC. It encodes CAWAMGENEQYF. Variable domain in full (rest from reference TRBV30 and TRBJ2-7): SQTIHQWPATLVQPVGSPLSLECTVEGTSNPNLYWYRQAAGRGLQLLFYSVGIGQISSEVPQNLSASRPQDRQFILSSKKLLLSDSGFYLCAWAMGENEQYFGPGTRLTVT.

The V and J genes are TRBV25-1 and TRBJ2-7; a possible D gene is TRBD1 (5 bases). Germline CDR1 is MGHDK and CDR2 is SYGVNS. There are 14 residues in the CDR3. The germline V and J ends were trimmed by 2 bases and 2 bases, with 10 bases remaining between them. This CDR3 reads CASSEAGQTYEQYF. The CDR3 DNA reads as TGTGCCAGCAGTGAAGCCGGACAAACCTACGAGCAGTACTTC.

The DNA of the CDR3 is TGTGCCAGCTCGCCTGGAGACAGGTTTTCCTTCAAGTTCTATGGCTACACCTTC. It codes for CASSPGDRFSFKFYGYTF. V is TRBV18 and J is TRBJ1-2, with TRBD1 as a possible D gene (6 bases). V shed 6 bases and J shed 4 bases, with 27 bases lying between them. CDR1 and CDR2 (germline): KGHSH, LQKENI. The CDR3 spans 18 residues. Variable domain in full (rest from reference TRBV18 and TRBJ1-2): NAGVMQNPRHLVRRRGQEARLRCSPMKGHSHVYWYRQLPEEGLKFMVYLQKENIIDESGMPKERFSAEFPKEGPSILRIQQVVRGDSAAYFCASSPGDRFSFKFYGYTFGSGTRLTVV.

The chain is built from TRBV6-5 and TRBJ1-2, with TRBD1 matching over 8 bases. The CDR3 runs to 13 residues. Per the germline V gene, CDR1 is MNHEY and CDR2 is SVGAGI. Losses at the gene ends were 4 bases for V and 4 bases for J; bases not matched to a gene: 2. The CDR3 sequence: CASSFDRGYGYTF. DNA of the CDR3: TGTGCCAGCAGTTTCGACAGGGGCTATGGCTACACCTTC.

The rearrangement links TRBV5-1 to TRBJ2-7; 9 bases align to TRBD2. Germline loops: CDR1 SGHRS, CDR2 YFSETQ. This CDR3 has 20 amino acids. V dropped 2 bases and J dropped 7; count of bases not matched to a gene: 25. The CDR3 reads CASSFAAGVGRLAGTGEQYF. CDR3 sequence (DNA): TGCGCCAGCAGCTTCGCGGCAGGGGTTGGGAGGCTAGCGGGAACGGGTGAGCAGTACTTC.

This chain joins TRBV5-5 and TRBJ1-1; 7 bases are a match to TRBD1. The CDR3 length is 14 residues. The germline CDR1 and CDR2 sequences are SGHKS and YYEKEE (reference sequence). J lost 2 bases, V lost 0 bases, and 1 base had no gene match. DNA for the CDR3: TGTGCCAGCAGCTTGGGAGGGGGCAACACTGAAGCTTTCTTT. Protein product: CASSLGGGNTEAFF.

V is TRBV7-2 and J is TRBJ2-5; D perhaps matches TRBD2 (5 bases). Trimming removed 6 bases at V and 2 bases at J, with 19 bases between. CDR3 length equals 16 residues. The germline CDR1 and CDR2 sequences are SGHTA and FQGNSA. CDR3 bases: TGTGCCAGCAGTCCGCCCGGGGTCTTCAGTCAAGAGACCCAGTACTTC. Its translation: CASSPPGVFSQETQYF. Drawing the rest from reference TRBV7-2 and TRBJ2-5, the complete variable domain is GAGVSQSPSNKVTEKGKDVELRCDPISGHTALYWYRQSLGQGLEFLIYFQGNSAPDKSGLPSDRFSAERTGGSVSTLTIQRTQQEDSAVYLCASSPPGVFSQETQYFGPGTRLLVL.

This chain connects TRBV4-1 to TRBJ2-5; D call uncertain. Germline V gene sequence: CDR1 MGHRA, CDR2 YSYEKL. V gave up 5 bases and J gave up 1 base, with 8 bases separating them. The length of the CDR3 is 13 residues. CDR3 amino acids: CASSAQSQETQYF. The CDR3 coding sequence is TGCGCCAGCAGCGCACAGAGCCAAGAGACCCAGTACTTC.

The rearrangement links TRBV28 to TRBJ2-7; 10 nucleotides line up with TRBD1. The V gene's germline CDR1 is MDHEN and CDR2 SYDVKM. V lost 8 bases to trimming and J lost 5 bases; unmatched junction nucleotides: 3. CDR3 size: 12 residues. The CDR3 DNA reads as TGTGCCAGCCCGGGACAGGGGAACGAGCAGTACTTC. Protein sequence: CASPGQGNEQYF.

This chain joins TRBV28 and TRBJ1-4, with D hard to call. Germline-derived CDR1 and CDR2 are MDHEN and SYDVKM. Trimming left V 6 bases short and J 0 bases short, with 5 bases between. This CDR3 spans 13 amino acids. The CDR3 sequence: CASSVSTNEKLFF. The DNA of the CDR3 is TGTGCCAGCAGCGTCTCAACTAATGAAAAACTGTTTTTT.

V gene TRBV5-1 combines with J gene TRBJ2-1, with 10 bases lining up with TRBD2. Germline V CDR1 and CDR2: SGHRS, YFSETQ. V shed 2 bases and J 4 bases; nucleotides not matched to a gene: 0. This CDR3 has 14 residues. In DNA, the CDR3 is TGCGCCAGCAGCTTTAGCGGGAGGTACAATGAGCAGTTCTTC. It encodes CASSFSGRYNEQFF.

The chain uses TRBV11-1 and TRBJ2-1, with 8 bases aligning to TRBD2. Germline lookup yields CDR1 SGHAT and CDR2 FQDESV (reference sequence). The CDR3 spans 17 residues. V shed 5 bases and J 0 bases; nucleotides not matched to a gene: 9. CDR3 region: CASSVTSGGPSYNEQFF. The DNA for the CDR3 is TGTGCCAGCAGCGTTACTAGCGGAGGGCCCTCCTACAATGAGCAGTTCTTC. Together with reference TRBV11-1 and TRBJ2-1, the CDR3 gives the full variable domain: EAEVAQSPRYKITEKSQAVAFWCDPISGHATLYWYRQILGQGPELLVQFQDESVVDDSQLPKDRFSAERLKGVDSTLKIQPAELGDSAMYLCASSVTSGGPSYNEQFFGPGTRLTVL.

V is TRBV29-1 and J is TRBJ1-5, with 8 bases aligning to TRBD1. This CDR3 region has 18 residues. With 3 bases clipped from V and 0 bases from J, the junction kept 13 bases outside the gene matches. Germline lookup yields CDR1 SQVTM and CDR2 ANQGSEA. The CDR3 reads CSVDLLAGGSDSNQPQHF. DNA of the CDR3: TGCAGCGTTGATCTCTTGGCAGGGGGCAGTGATAGCAATCAGCCCCAGCATTTT.

The chain has TRBV19 and TRBJ2-7, with D possibly being TRBD1 (5 bases). Trimming took 3 bases from V and 1 from J, leaving 16 bases between them. Germline assignment: CDR1 LNHDA and CDR2 SQIVND (reference sequence). The CDR3 sequence is 16 residues long. CDR3 nucleotide sequence: TGTGCCAGTAGTATCTCGGCCCGACAGCGTTCCTACGAGCAGTACTTC. Its protein is CASSISARQRSYEQYF. The full variable domain, completed using reference TRBV19 and TRBJ2-7, is DGGITQSPKYLFRKEGQNVTLSCEQNLNHDAMYWYRQDPGQGLRLIYYSQIVNDFQKGDIAEGYSVSREKKESFPLTVTSAQKNPTAFYLCASSISARQRSYEQYFGPGTRLTVT.